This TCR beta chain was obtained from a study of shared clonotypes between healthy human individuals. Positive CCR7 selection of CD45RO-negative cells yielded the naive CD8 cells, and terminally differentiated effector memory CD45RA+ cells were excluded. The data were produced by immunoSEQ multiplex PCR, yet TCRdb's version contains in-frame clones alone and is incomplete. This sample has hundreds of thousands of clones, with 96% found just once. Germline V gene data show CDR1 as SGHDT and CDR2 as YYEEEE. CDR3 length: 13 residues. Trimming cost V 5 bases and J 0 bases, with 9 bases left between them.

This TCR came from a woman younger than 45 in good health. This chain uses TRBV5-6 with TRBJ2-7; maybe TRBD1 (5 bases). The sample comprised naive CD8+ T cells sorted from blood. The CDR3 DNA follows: TGTGCCAGCAGTCAGGGTAGCTCCTACGAGCAGTACTTC. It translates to CASSQGSSYEQYF. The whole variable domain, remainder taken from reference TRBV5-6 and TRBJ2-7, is DAGVTQSPTHLIKTRGQQVTLRCSPKSGHDTVSWYQQALGQGPQFIFQYYEEEERQRGNFPDRFSGHQFPNYSSELNVNALLLGDSALYLCASSQGSSYEQYFGPGTRLTVT.